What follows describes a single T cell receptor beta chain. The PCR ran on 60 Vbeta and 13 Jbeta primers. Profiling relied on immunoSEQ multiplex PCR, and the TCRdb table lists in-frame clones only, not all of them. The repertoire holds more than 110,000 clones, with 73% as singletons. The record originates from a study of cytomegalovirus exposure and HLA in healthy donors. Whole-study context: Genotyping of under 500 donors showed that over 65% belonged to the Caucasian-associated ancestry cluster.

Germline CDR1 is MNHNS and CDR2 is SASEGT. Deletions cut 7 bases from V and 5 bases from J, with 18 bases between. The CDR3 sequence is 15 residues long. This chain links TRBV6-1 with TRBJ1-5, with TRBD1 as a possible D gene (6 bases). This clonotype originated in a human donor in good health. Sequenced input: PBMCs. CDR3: CASKRGAGGDQPQHF. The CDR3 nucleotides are TGTGCCAGCAAGAGGGGGGCGGGGGGTGATCAGCCCCAGCATTTT.